A selection of T cell receptor beta chains follows, all from one sample in a study of early T cells in non-severe SARS-CoV-2 infection. TCRdb used MiXCR to reprocess the 5' RACE reads, holding one entry per CDR3 protein. The sample yields roughly 71,000 distinct CDR3 sequences, 13% seen once. Sequencing was carried out using whole blood. The receptors stem from an adult who was a healthcare worker with PCR-confirmed SARS-CoV-2 infection or an uninfected control (not recorded which). Both conserved end residues are part of each CDR3. The D gene is left open where the match is weak. Only part of the rows carry a size: once, few, many, or a class if the clone is expanded.

V	D	J	size	CDR3	DNA
TRBV18	TRBD1	TRBJ1-4	many	CASSPPTGDGEKLFF	TGTGCCAGCTCACCCCCGACAGGGGACGGTGAAAAACTGTTTTTT
TRBV12-5	.	TRBJ2-6	.	CASGLVGLGVSGANVLTF	TGTGCTAGTGGTTTGGTAGGGCTAGGTGTCTCCGGGGCCAACGTCCTGACTTTC
TRBV14	.	TRBJ1-2	few	CASSQDLTISGYTF	TGTGCCAGCAGCCAAGACTTGACAATCTCTGGCTACACCTTC
TRBV7-9	.	TRBJ2-3	.	CASSHPDTQYF	TGTGCCAGCTCTCATCCAGATACGCAGTATTTT
TRBV4-3	.	TRBJ2-5	.	CASSQDLRNSLPETQYF	TGCGCCAGCAGCCAAGATCTCAGGAACTCCCTTCCAGAGACCCAGTACTTC
TRBV11-3	.	TRBJ2-4	.	CASSLEDKNIQYF	TGTGCCAGCAGCTTAGAGGACAAAAACATTCAGTACTTC
TRBV29-1	.	TRBJ2-3	.	CSVEPPGLTDTQYF	TGCAGCGTTGAACCCCCGGGCCTCACAGATACGCAGTATTTT
TRBV7-9	.	TRBJ2-1	many	CASCGDSNHNEQFF	TGTGCCAGCTGCGGGGACTCCAACCACAATGAGCAGTTCTTC
TRBV6-5	TRBD1	TRBJ2-2	.	CASSLHPGGTGELFF	TGTGCCAGCAGCCTACACCCAGGGGGCACCGGGGAGCTGTTTTTT
TRBV3-1	.	TRBJ1-6	many	CASSQLDSNSPLHF	TGTGCCAGCAGCCAATTGGACAGTAATTCACCCCTCCACTTT
TRBV5-1	.	TRBJ2-7	few	CASSLKWGTEQYF	TGCGCCAGCAGCTTGAAATGGGGTACCGAGCAGTACTTC
TRBV7-7	.	TRBJ2-2	.	CASSFEENTGELFF	TGTGCTAGCAGCTTCGAGGAGAACACCGGGGAGCTGTTTTTT
TRBV15	TRBD1	TRBJ2-5	.	CATSNDRGLETQYF	TGTGCCACCAGCAACGACAGGGGGCTGGAGACCCAGTACTTC
TRBV18	.	TRBJ2-7	.	CASSGGPGRGEQYF	TGTGCCAGCTCCGGAGGGCCGGGCCGAGGCGAGCAGTACTTC
TRBV18	TRBD1	TRBJ1-1	many	CASSSGQVFTEAFF	TGTGCCAGCTCATCAGGACAGGTTTTTACTGAAGCTTTCTTT
TRBV29-1	.	TRBJ2-1	many	CSVEGGRTYNEQFF	TGCAGCGTTGAAGGAGGACGGACCTACAATGAGCAGTTCTTC
TRBV28	.	TRBJ2-7	few	CASITPGQEQYF	TGTGCCAGCATTACGCCGGGACAAGAGCAGTACTTC
TRBV2	TRBD2	TRBJ2-7	.	CASSSRAGGGEQYF	TGTGCCAGCAGTTCCCGGGCGGGGGGCGGCGAGCAGTACTTC
TRBV11-3	.	TRBJ1-2	many	CASSFQSYGYTF	TGTGCCAGCAGCTTCCAGTCATATGGCTACACCTTC
TRBV5-1	TRBD1	TRBJ1-2	.	CASSLGQGADYGYTF	TGCGCCAGCAGCTTGGGACAGGGGGCGGACTATGGCTACACCTTC
TRBV13	.	TRBJ1-3	many	CASSLRMRNTIYF	TGTGCCAGCAGCTTAAGGATGAGAAACACCATATATTTT
TRBV20-1	TRBD1	TRBJ1-6	many	CSARDIRQGESPLHF	TGCAGTGCTAGAGATATACGACAGGGCGAGTCACCCCTCCACTTT
TRBV5-6	TRBD1	TRBJ2-7	.	CASSFPGTAYEQYF	TGTGCCAGCAGCTTCCCCGGGACAGCCTACGAGCAGTACTTC
TRBV5-4	TRBD1	TRBJ1-2	.	CASSFNRGQGYGYTF	TGTGCCAGCAGCTTCAACAGGGGGCAGGGCTATGGCTACACCTTC
TRBV7-9	TRBD1	TRBJ2-1	many	CASSPRQGSAYNEQFF	TGTGCCAGCAGCCCTCGACAGGGGTCAGCCTACAATGAGCAGTTCTTC
TRBV28	.	TRBJ2-2	few	CASRERGVLPGELFF	TGTGCCAGCAGAGAACGGGGAGTCTTACCTGGGGAGCTGTTTTTT
TRBV29-1	.	TRBJ2-1	many	CSVGTVNEQFF	TGCAGCGTTGGCACGGTCAATGAGCAGTTCTTC
TRBV2	.	TRBJ1-4	many	CASRQNDATNEKLFF	TGTGCCAGCAGGCAAAATGATGCAACTAATGAAAAACTGTTTTTT
TRBV10-2	.	TRBJ1-6	many	CASSRDLRGTGRRDYHSPLHF	TGCGCCAGCAGTCGCGATCTTAGAGGGACGGGCAGACGGGACTATCATTCACCCCTCCACTTT
TRBV11-2	.	TRBJ2-7	.	CASSPRQTYEQYF	TGTGCCAGCAGCCCCCGACAGACCTACGAGCAGTACTTC
TRBV10-2	.	TRBJ2-3	many	CASTILARTDTQYF	TGCGCCAGCACCATACTAGCCCGCACAGATACGCAGTATTTT
TRBV6-1	.	TRBJ2-3	many	CASSVLGDTQYF	TGTGCCAGCAGTGTCCTAGGAGATACGCAGTATTTT
TRBV25-1	.	TRBJ1-3	many	CASSESGGGNTIYF	TGTGCCAGCAGTGAATCAGGAGGCGGAAACACCATATATTTT
TRBV30	.	TRBJ2-1	many	CAWSDAGEQFF	TGTGCCTGGAGCGACGCCGGTGAGCAGTTCTTC
TRBV6-2/TRBV6-3	.	TRBJ1-5	few	CASSYGTSYQPQHF	TGTGCCAGCAGTTACGGAACATCCTATCAGCCCCAGCATTTT
TRBV24-1	.	TRBJ2-3	.	CATSDQAVRTDTQYF	TGTGCCACCAGTGACCAAGCGGTTCGCACAGATACGCAGTATTTT
TRBV20-1	.	TRBJ1-5	.	CSARRTSNQPQHF	TGCAGTGCTAGGAGAACCAGCAATCAGCCCCAGCATTTT
TRBV2	.	TRBJ2-7	once	CASSRPGPYEQYF	TGTGCCAGCAGCCGACCGGGGCCCTACGAGCAGTACTTC
TRBV7-3	.	TRBJ2-2	few	CASSLTSTAGELFF	TGTGCCAGCAGCTTAACATCGACAGCCGGGGAGCTGTTTTTT
TRBV13	.	TRBJ2-3	many	CASSVTGPVVDTQYF	TGTGCCAGCAGCGTGACAGGTCCCGTGGTGGATACGCAGTATTTT
TRBV11-2	.	TRBJ1-6	many	CASSLGPGNSPLHF	TGTGCCAGCAGCTTAGGTCCAGGGAATTCCCCCCTCCACTTT
TRBV5-6	.	TRBJ2-7	many	CASSLVASEPEQYF	TGTGCCAGCAGCTTGGTGGCTAGCGAACCCGAGCAGTACTTC
TRBV6-4	.	TRBJ2-2	many	CASSASENTGELFF	TGTGCCAGCAGTGCAAGCGAAAACACCGGGGAGCTGTTTTTT
TRBV7-2	.	TRBJ2-3	many	CASSLAGRSTDTQYF	TGTGCCAGCAGCTTAGCCGGCAGAAGCACAGATACGCAGTATTTT
TRBV7-2	.	TRBJ2-3	few	CASSLGFTDTQYF	TGTGCCAGCAGCTTGGGTTTTACAGATACGCAGTATTTT
TRBV15	TRBD1	TRBJ2-7	few	CATSKRQGAYEQYF	TGTGCCACCAGCAAGAGGCAGGGGGCCTACGAGCAGTACTTC
TRBV7-9	TRBD2	TRBJ2-3	few	CASSFPLGTSVPTDTQYF	TGTGCCAGCAGCTTCCCCTTAGGGACTAGCGTACCCACAGATACGCAGTATTTT
TRBV4-1	.	TRBJ2-5	few	CASSLASKETQYF	TGCGCCAGCAGTCTCGCCTCGAAAGAGACCCAGTACTTC